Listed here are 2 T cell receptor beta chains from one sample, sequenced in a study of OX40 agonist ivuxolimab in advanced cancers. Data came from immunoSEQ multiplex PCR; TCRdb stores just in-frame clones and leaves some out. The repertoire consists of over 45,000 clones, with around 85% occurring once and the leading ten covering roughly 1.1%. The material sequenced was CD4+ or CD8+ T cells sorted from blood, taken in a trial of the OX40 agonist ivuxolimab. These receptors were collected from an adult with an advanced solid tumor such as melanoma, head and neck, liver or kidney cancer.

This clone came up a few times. CDR3 sequence reads: CASSTGGYGYTF. DNA of the CDR3: TGTGCCAGCAGTACAGGGGGCTATGGCTACACCTTC. The chain combines TRBV2 with TRBJ1-2; 8 nucleotides agree with TRBD1. The CDR3 is made up of 12 amino acids. CDR1 and CDR2 (germline): SNHLY, FYNNEI. J was trimmed by 4 bases and V by 5 bases; bases with no gene match: 0.

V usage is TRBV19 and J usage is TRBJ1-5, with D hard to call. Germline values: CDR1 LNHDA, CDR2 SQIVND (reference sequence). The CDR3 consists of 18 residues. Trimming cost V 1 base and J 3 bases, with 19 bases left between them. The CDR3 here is CASSIGRVSGYPNQPQHF. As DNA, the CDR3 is TGTGCCAGTAGTATAGGTCGGGTTTCCGGATATCCCAATCAGCCCCAGCATTTT.